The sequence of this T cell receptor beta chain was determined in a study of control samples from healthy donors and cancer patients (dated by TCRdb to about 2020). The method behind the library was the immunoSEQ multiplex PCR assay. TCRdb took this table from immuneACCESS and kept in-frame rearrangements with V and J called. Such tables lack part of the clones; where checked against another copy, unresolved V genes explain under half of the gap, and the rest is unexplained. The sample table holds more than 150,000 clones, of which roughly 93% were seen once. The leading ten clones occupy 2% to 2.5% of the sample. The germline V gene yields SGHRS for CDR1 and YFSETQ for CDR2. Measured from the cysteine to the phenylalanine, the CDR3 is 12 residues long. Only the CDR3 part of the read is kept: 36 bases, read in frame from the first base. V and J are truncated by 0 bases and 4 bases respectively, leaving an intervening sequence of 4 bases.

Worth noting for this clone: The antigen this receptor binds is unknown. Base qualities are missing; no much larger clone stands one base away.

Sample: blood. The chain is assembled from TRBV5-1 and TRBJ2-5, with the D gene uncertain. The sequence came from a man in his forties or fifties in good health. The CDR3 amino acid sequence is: CASSLDGETQYF. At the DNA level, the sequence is TGCGCCAGCAGCTTGGATGGAGAGACCCAGTACTTC. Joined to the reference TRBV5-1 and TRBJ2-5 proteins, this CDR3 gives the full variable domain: KAGVTQTPRYLIKTRGQQVTLSCSPISGHRSVSWYQQTPGQGLQFLFEYFSETQRNKGNFPGRFSGRQFSNSRSEMNVSTLELGDSALYLCASSLDGETQYFGPGTRLLVL.